The entry that follows covers one TCR beta chain sequence. The CDR3 length is 14 residues. Trimming stripped 6 bases from V and 0 bases from J, with 11 bases between. Germline-derived CDR1 and CDR2 are LGHDT and YNNKEL (reference sequence). These data come from a study of blood T cell repertoires in COVID-19. Turning to the study itself: Samples came from the United States, Italy and Spain, spanning acute and convalescent COVID-19. PBMCs, B-cell-depleted T cells, or T cells provided the cDNA or gDNA that made up the material.

As originally analysed: Counts of nucleated cells, estimated from reference gene primer amplification, were obtained. This table comes from immunoSEQ multiplex PCR, and its TCRdb copy is limited to in-frame clones, with some not included. V and J calls and clone size are those listed in that table; D and trimming were worked out from the DNA. The sample has some 73,000 clones; about 80% are singletons. Sequences were obtained from peripheral blood. The clonotype originates from a human donor in a cohort sampled during active COVID-19. The chain combines TRBV3-1 (or the pseudogene TRBV3-2) with TRBJ1-2; D is unresolved. The DNA for the CDR3 is TGTGCCAGCAGTAGGACTGAAGCTAACTATGGCTACACCTTC. It is translated as CASSRTEANYGYTF.